This TCR beta chain was recorded in a study of blood T cell repertoires in COVID-19. Study-wide context: Some COVID-19 samples were acute and others convalescent; all came from the United States, Italy and Spain.

V was clipped by 5 bases and J by 3 bases; unmatched bases: 9. Per the germline V gene, CDR1 is SGHVS and CDR2 is FNYEAQ. The CDR3 runs 15 residues. The data were produced by immunoSEQ multiplex PCR, yet TCRdb's version contains in-frame clones alone and is incomplete. The repertoire holds more than 80,000 clones, with 90% as singletons. A Seattle source enrolled patients during active infection and followed them longitudinally. Sequenced: peripheral blood. The source of this sequence is a man between 18 and 29 years old with COVID-19, enrolled during active disease. The chain carries TRBV7-6 and TRBJ2-7; 8 bases align to TRBD2. As DNA, the CDR3 is TGTGCCAGCAGCGCCGGGAGGGGAAAGGTCTACGAGCAGTACTTC. This codes for CASSAGRGKVYEQYF.